Shown below are 30 T cell receptor beta chains from a single sample sequenced in a study of T-cell memory formation after mild COVID-19. MiXCR, run by TCRdb on the 5' RACE reads, gives a single entry per CDR3 protein. The sample lists about 250,000 distinct CDR3 sequences; approximately 16% were seen once. Sequencing input: PBMCs or a T cell subset sorted from them (not recorded which). Source of these receptors: a young man who had mild COVID-19 (a few samples of this study predate the infection). Cell type and time point are not known.

At least ten counts were recorded for this clonotype. The chain uses TRBV7-2 and TRBJ2-5; TRBD1 might be the D (6 bases). Trimming took off 3 bases at V and 10 bases at J, with 21 bases between the two ends. CDR1 is SGHTA and CDR2 is FQGNSA in the germline V gene. This CDR3 is 15 amino acids long. The CDR3 protein is CASSFGFGQLVFQYF. The CDR3 region has the DNA TGTGCCAGCAGCTTTGGGTTCGGACAGTTGGTTTTCCAGTACTTC. Full variable domain (missing parts from reference TRBV7-2 and TRBJ2-5): GAGVSQSPSNKVTEKGKDVELRCDPISGHTALYWYRQSLGQGLEFLIYFQGNSAPDKSGLPSDRFSAERTGGSVSTLTIQRTQQEDSAVYLCASSFGFGQLVFQYFGPGTRLLVL.

The chain is built from TRBV20-1 and TRBJ1-2; D is possibly TRBD1 (5 bases). CDR1 is DFQATT, CDR2 SNEGSKA, per germline (reference sequence). There are 15 residues in the CDR3. The V end was cut by 1 base, the J end by 4 bases, with 16 bases between. CDR3 nucleotides: TGCAGTGCTAGAGCCTCAGGGACGGGGGGCTATGGCTACACCTTC. Protein: CSARASGTGGYGYTF.

This clonotype was seen many times. The chain links TRBV7-9 to TRBJ1-6; 7 bases match TRBD1. CDR3 size: 17 residues. Germline CDR1 and CDR2: SEHNR and FQNEAQ (reference sequence). J lost 3 bases, V lost 8 bases, and 13 bases had no gene match. This CDR3 reads CASRRPTGADYNSPLHF. In DNA form, the CDR3 reads TGTGCCAGCCGCCGCCCCACAGGGGCCGACTATAATTCACCCCTCCACTTT.

This clonotype was recorded a few times. The chain is built from TRBV5-1 and TRBJ2-7; the D gene is possibly TRBD1 (5 bases). CDR1 and CDR2 (germline): SGHRS, YFSETQ. The CDR3 runs to 14 residues. The V end was cut by 5 bases, the J end by 0 bases, with 12 bases between. The CDR3 loop reads CASRVGPLSYEQYF. CDR3 nucleotide sequence: TGCGCCAGCAGGGTGGGGCCTCTCTCCTACGAGCAGTACTTC. Looking up the rest from reference TRBV5-1 and TRBJ2-7 gives the full variable domain: KAGVTQTPRYLIKTRGQQVTLSCSPISGHRSVSWYQQTPGQGLQFLFEYFSETQRNKGNFPGRFSGRQFSNSRSEMNVSTLELGDSALYLCASRVGPLSYEQYFGPGTRLTVT.

This chain uses TRBV6-6 with TRBJ1-2, with D perhaps TRBD1 (6 bases). The germline V gene encodes CDR1 MNHNY and CDR2 SVGAGI (reference sequence). The CDR3 covers 12 residues. The V end lost 10 bases, the J end lost 5 bases, and 14 bases lay between the germline ends. The CDR3 DNA is TGTGCCACCCACAGGGTTTGGTATGGCTACACCTTC. This gives the protein CATHRVWYGYTF.

This clonotype has a count of ten or more. The V gene is TRBV7-2, the J gene TRBJ2-3; 8 bases match TRBD2. V was pared by 4 bases and J by 13 bases, with 7 bases of the junction left unmatched. Looked up from germline, CDR1 is SGHTA and CDR2 is FQGNSA. The CDR3 contains 12 residues. In DNA form, the CDR3 reads TGTGCCAGCAGCTCAAGTAGCGGGGCGGAGTATTTT. Protein product: CASSSSSGAEYF.

The chain uses TRBV12-3 or TRBV12-4 and TRBJ2-5; TRBD2 is a possible D gene (5 bases). Trimming shortened V by 6 bases and J by 5 bases, and 16 bases separated the two germline ends. This CDR3 is 14 amino acids long. The CDR3 region is CASSPVGVGETQYF. DNA for the CDR3: TGTGCCAGCAGCCCGGTCGGGGTGGGGGAGACCCAGTACTTC.

The chain carries TRBV6-5 and TRBJ1-6, with 7 bases aligning to TRBD1. CDR1 is MNHEY, CDR2 SVGAGI, per germline. V was clipped by 2 bases and J by 0 bases; unmatched bases: 4. This CDR3 is 17 amino acids long. In nucleotides, the CDR3 is TGTGCCAGCAGTTACCAGGGGGGGAGCTCCTATAATTCACCCCTCCACTTT. The encoded protein is CASSYQGGSSYNSPLHF.

The chain couples TRBV6-4 to TRBJ1-1; D gene ambiguous. Germline V gene data show CDR1 as MRHNA and CDR2 as SNTAGT. The CDR3 spans 16 residues. Trimming cost V 0 bases and J 0 bases, with 11 bases left between them. The CDR3 loop reads CASSDSSRQMNTEAFF. The CDR3 DNA follows: TGTGCCAGCAGTGACTCGAGTCGACAAATGAACACTGAAGCTTTCTTT.

This chain uses TRBV20-1 with TRBJ1-1; tentative D call: TRBD1 (6 bases). Trimming stripped 0 bases from V and 0 bases from J, with 8 bases between. Germline lookup yields CDR1 DFQATT and CDR2 SNEGSKA (reference sequence). The CDR3 is 14 residues long. CDR3 DNA: TGCAGTGCTAGAGATAGGGGGTTGAACACTGAAGCTTTCTTT. Translated: CSARDRGLNTEAFF.

This clonotype was recorded at least ten times. V usage is TRBV20-1 and J usage is TRBJ2-3; TRBD2 is a possible D gene (5 bases). CDR1 and CDR2 from the germline V gene are DFQATT and SNEGSKA (reference sequence). V lost 3 bases, J lost 1 base, and 5 bases lay in between. The CDR3 has 12 amino acids. CDR3 coding DNA: TGCAGTGCTAGCGGGGGCACAGATACGCAGTATTTT. It translates to CSASGGTDTQYF.

V usage is TRBV5-5 and J usage is TRBJ2-3; 8 positions agree with TRBD1. J gave up 3 bases and V 8 bases, and 20 bases lay outside the gene matches. Germline V gene sequence: CDR1 SGHKS, CDR2 YYEKEE (reference sequence). The CDR3 covers 18 residues. CDR3 coding DNA: TGTGCCAGAAGGAACCTCAACTCGACAGGGGACGTAACAGATACGCAGTATTTT. The encoded protein is CARRNLNSTGDVTDTQYF.

The J gene is TRBJ2-7, the V gene TRBV6-5; D possibly matches TRBD1 or TRBD2 (6 bases each). CDR3 length: 14 amino acids. CDR1 and CDR2 (germline): MNHEY, SVGAGI. CDR3 sequence: CSCRSGEVRGEQYF. The CDR3 region has the DNA TGTTCTTGTCGGTCAGGGGAGGTCCGCGGCGAGCAGTACTTC.

The chain links TRBV15 to TRBJ2-2, with a weak D call TRBD2 (6 bases). The CDR3 has 16 amino acids. V gave up 5 bases and J gave up 7 bases, with 20 bases separating them. Germline V gives CDR1 LNHNV, CDR2 YYDKDF (reference sequence). DNA of the CDR3: TGTGCCACCAGCTCAACTAGGTCCCCGGGGGTCGGGGAGCTGTTTTTT. Translation: CATSSTRSPGVGELFF.

The J gene is TRBJ1-5, the V gene TRBV6-6; D not resolved. The V end was cut by 2 bases, the J end by 0 bases, with 5 bases between. Germline V lookup: CDR1 MNHNY, CDR2 SVGAGI (reference sequence). This CDR3 has 14 residues. The CDR3 DNA follows: TGTGCCAGCAGTTACGGACTTAGCAATCAGCCCCAGCATTTT. This sequence encodes CASSYGLSNQPQHF.

This sequence joins TRBV20-1 and TRBJ1-2; D uncertain. The CDR3 totals 11 residues. CDR1 is DFQATT, CDR2 SNEGSKA, per germline (reference sequence). Trimming took 4 bases from V and 2 from J, leaving 5 bases between them. The CDR3 DNA sequence: TGCAGTGCTATCCGGAACTATGGCTACACCTTC. Encoded protein: CSAIRNYGYTF.

The table lists this clonotype with a few counts. V usage is TRBV7-9 and J usage is TRBJ2-4; tentatively, D is TRBD1 (6 bases). V was shortened by 5 bases and J by 6 bases, with 17 bases between the two germline ends. This CDR3 comprises 15 residues. Germline assignment: CDR1 SEHNR and CDR2 FQNEAQ (reference sequence). The CDR3 reads CASSPRQELGNIQYF. DNA of the CDR3: TGTGCCAGCAGCCCCCGACAGGAATTGGGAAACATTCAGTACTTC.

This clonotype showed up just a few times. The chain has TRBV10-3 and TRBJ2-3; no clear D. The CDR3 extends over 11 amino acids. Trimming left V 5 bases short and J 4 bases short, with 4 bases between. Germline CDR1 and CDR2: ENHRY and SYGVKD. This CDR3 reads CAISRADTQYF. The CDR3 coding sequence is TGTGCCATCAGTCGTGCAGATACGCAGTATTTT.

This clonotype has only a few counts. The chain couples TRBV5-1 to TRBJ2-7; tentative D call: TRBD1 (6 bases). The CDR3 is 15 residues long. V shed 1 base and J shed 4 bases, with 15 bases lying between them. The germline CDR1 and CDR2 sequences are SGHRS and YFSETQ. The CDR3 DNA reads TGCGCCAGCAGCTTGCGGGTCACAGGGCCATACGAGCAGTACTTC. Translating gives CASSLRVTGPYEQYF.

This clonotype was recorded a few times. This sequence joins TRBV7-9 and TRBJ2-1; no reliable D call. Trimming left V 0 bases short and J 6 bases short, with 6 bases between. The CDR3 has 13 amino acids. Germline V gives CDR1 SEHNR, CDR2 FQNEAQ (reference sequence). The DNA of the CDR3 is TGTGCCAGCAGCTTAGCCGAAGGCAATGAGCAGTTCTTC. This translates into CASSLAEGNEQFF.

In its sample, this clonotype was seen many times. DNA of the CDR3: TGTGCCAGCAGTTTGAAACAGTACACTGAAGCTTTCTTT. This gives the protein CASSLKQYTEAFF. The rearrangement uses TRBV28 and TRBJ1-1; D call uncertain. V dropped 3 bases and J dropped 3 bases, with 8 bases sitting between them. This CDR3 region has 13 residues. The germline V gene encodes CDR1 MDHEN and CDR2 SYDVKM.

V gene TRBV7-9 combines with J gene TRBJ2-7; TRBD1 matches at 10 bases. Trimming cost V 1 base and J 5 bases; bases outside gene matches: 2. CDR1 SEHNR and CDR2 FQNEAQ come from the germline V gene (reference sequence). The CDR3 contains 14 residues. The CDR3 bases are TGTGCCAGCAGCTTAGAAGGGACAGGGGACGAGCAGTACGTC. It yields the protein CASSLEGTGDEQYV.

The genes are TRBV19 and TRBJ1-2; D gene uncertain. Trimming took off 3 bases at V and 6 bases at J, with 11 bases between the two ends. This CDR3 has 13 residues. Germline V gene lookup returns CDR1 LNHDA and CDR2 SQIVND (reference sequence). The CDR3, as DNA: TGTGCCAGTAGTATGGCCCGGACGAATGGCTACACCTTC. It specifies CASSMARTNGYTF.

This clonotype was detected a few times. The V and J genes are TRBV12-5 and TRBJ1-3, with D maybe TRBD1 (5 bases). CDR3 length: 12 residues. The V gene's germline CDR1 is LGHNT and CDR2 FRNRAP. V was cut by 10 bases and J by 8 bases, with 15 bases left in between. CDR3 nucleotides: TGTGCTACCCAGACAGAGTGGGACACCATATATTTT. This gives the protein CATQTEWDTIYF.

The chain couples TRBV12-5 to TRBJ2-7; tentative D call: TRBD1 (6 bases). The V gene's germline CDR1 is LGHNT and CDR2 FRNRAP. Trimming removed 6 bases from V and 6 bases from J, with 12 bases in between. The CDR3 is made up of 12 amino acids. CDR3 amino acids: CASGRDTPEQYF. The CDR3, as DNA: TGTGCTAGTGGCCGGGACACCCCCGAGCAGTACTTC.

This clonotype appeared a few times. The V and J genes are TRBV3-1 and TRBJ2-7; D gene ambiguous. Trimming removed 0 bases at V and 5 bases at J, with 5 bases between. In germline, CDR1 is LGHDT, CDR2 YNNKEL (reference sequence). The CDR3 runs to 12 residues. The CDR3 loop is CASSQEPNEQYF. In DNA, the CDR3 is TGTGCCAGCAGCCAAGAGCCCAACGAGCAGTACTTC.

V usage is TRBV7-2 and J usage is TRBJ1-2; D not resolved. V lost 3 bases and J lost 3, with 11 bases in between. The CDR3 runs to 14 residues. CDR1 SGHTA and CDR2 FQGNSA come from the germline V gene. The CDR3 DNA is TGTGCCAGCAGCTTTCAGTGGCAGGACTATGGCTACACCTTC. Amino acid sequence: CASSFQWQDYGYTF.

V is TRBV6-4 and J is TRBJ1-1, with D hard to call. Germline loops: CDR1 MRHNA, CDR2 SNTAGT. This CDR3 is built from 13 residues. Trimming pared 3 bases from V and 5 bases from J, leaving 10 bases between. CDR3 residues: CASSEALGTEAFF. The CDR3 DNA follows: TGTGCCAGCAGTGAAGCCTTGGGGACTGAAGCTTTCTTT.

In DNA, the CDR3 is TGTGCCAGCAGCATCCCGGGACAGGGTCACAATGAGCAGTTCTTC. It codes for CASSIPGQGHNEQFF. The gene calls are TRBV7-8 and TRBJ2-1, with TRBD1 matching 9 bases. In germline, CDR1 is SGHVS, CDR2 FQNEAQ. V gave up 5 bases and J gave up 5 bases; unmatched junction bases: 7. The CDR3 loop spans 15 amino acids.

This clonotype was observed a few times. The J gene is TRBJ1-1, the V gene TRBV6-5; a possible D gene is TRBD1 (6 bases). Germline V gene data show CDR1 as MNHEY and CDR2 as SVGAGI. Trimming shortened V by 5 bases and J by 4 bases, and 17 bases separated the two germline ends. This CDR3 comprises 15 residues. The CDR3 bases are TGTGCCAGCAGTCGATCCGGGGGCGCGGGCACTGAAGCTTTCTTT. The encoded protein is CASSRSGGAGTEAFF.